One sample yielded the 10 T cell receptor beta chains listed below, sequenced in a study of a mutant IDH1 vaccine in newly diagnosed glioma. These receptors are not linked to any known antigen. As for time point: week 23, last vaccination. Topical imiquimod was applied with each vaccine dose, which held 300 ug of mutant IDH1 20-mer peptide. Only in-frame clones appear in the TCRdb table, and some are missing; sequencing was by immunoSEQ multiplex PCR. The table shows roughly 74,000 clones, with 85% occurring only once. The sample was PBMCs, taken from a glioma patient whose treatment included an IDH1 peptide vaccine. Receptor source: a woman in her forties or fifties with glioma.

The sample holds one count of this clone. V gene TRBV15 combines with J gene TRBJ2-7; 8 bases line up with TRBD1. The germline CDR1 and CDR2 sequences are LNHNV and YYDKDF (reference sequence). This CDR3 spans 16 amino acids. V lost 3 bases to trimming and J lost 0 bases; unmatched junction nucleotides: 7. Written as DNA, the CDR3 is TGTGCCACCAGCAGTCCCCGGACAGGGCCCTCCTACGAGCAGTACTTC. It yields the protein CATSSPRTGPSYEQYF.

This chain connects TRBV5-1 to TRBJ2-7, with 11 bases matching TRBD1. Germline values: CDR1 SGHRS, CDR2 YFSETQ. The CDR3 is 14 residues long. The V segment lost 1 base and the J segment 4 bases; nucleotides outside the gene matches: 1. CDR3 nucleotides: TGCGCCAGCAGCTTGAGGGACAGGGGGTACGAGCAGTACTTC. Its translation: CASSLRDRGYEQYF.

The genes are TRBV6-4 and TRBJ2-1, with D perhaps TRBD1 (6 bases). V was clipped by 5 bases and J by 0 bases, with 8 bases between them. Germline V lookup: CDR1 MRHNA, CDR2 SNTAGT. This CDR3 region has 14 residues. In DNA form, the CDR3 reads TGTGCCAGCAGTCGGGACAACTCCTACAATGAGCAGTTCTTC. Protein sequence: CASSRDNSYNEQFF.

The chain recombines TRBV30 with TRBJ1-5; D call uncertain. This CDR3 region has 14 residues. The germline V and J ends were trimmed by 3 bases and 7 bases, with 16 bases remaining between them. Germline-derived CDR1 and CDR2 are GTSNPN and SVGIG (reference sequence). The CDR3 bases are TGTGCCTGGAGGGCCGCTGGCGGGGAACAGCCCCAGCATTTT. Translating it yields CAWRAAGGEQPQHF.

The genes are TRBV30 and TRBJ2-3, with a tentative D call TRBD2 (6 bases). V dropped 4 bases and J dropped 11 bases, with 16 bases sitting between them. The CDR3 has 12 residues. Germline V gene data show CDR1 as GTSNPN and CDR2 as SVGIG (reference sequence). CDR3 loop: CAWNPGTGGQYF. The CDR3 nucleotides are TGTGCCTGGAACCCAGGGACCGGGGGGCAGTATTTT.

This clone has more than one count but fewer than ten. The rearrangement uses TRBV7-8 and TRBJ2-5, with 7 bases identical to TRBD1. The CDR3 has 15 amino acids. CDR1 and CDR2 from the germline V gene are SGHVS and FQNEAQ. J was trimmed by 1 base and V by 3 bases; bases with no gene match: 5. Here the CDR3 reads CASSFWGQSQETQYF. The DNA of the CDR3 is TGTGCCAGCAGCTTCTGGGGACAGAGCCAAGAGACCCAGTACTTC.

The chain is built from TRBV5-6 and TRBJ2-7, with D possibly called TRBD1 or TRBD2 (5 bases each). Germline assignment: CDR1 SGHDT and CDR2 YYEEEE. Trimming took off 4 bases at V and 7 bases at J, with 18 bases between the two ends. The CDR3 is 14 residues long. The CDR3 spells CASSPAPGRMEQYF. CDR3 nucleotide sequence: TGTGCCAGCAGCCCGGCACCGGGACGGATGGAGCAGTACTTC.

The chain links TRBV6-5 to TRBJ2-3, with D possibly being TRBD2 (6 bases). Trimming stripped 6 bases from V and 1 base from J, with 14 bases between. This CDR3 is built from 15 residues. CDR1 and CDR2 from the germline V gene are MNHEY and SVGAGI. CDR3 in amino acids: CASRTPWGGTDTQYF. CDR3 nucleotides: TGTGCCAGCAGGACGCCTTGGGGGGGCACAGATACGCAGTATTTT.

V is TRBV7-8 and J is TRBJ2-1; 7 bases fit TRBD2. The CDR3 totals 14 residues. Trimming removed 5 bases from V and 7 bases from J; junction bases left unmatched: 8. The germline gives CDR1 SGHVS, CDR2 FQNEAQ. The CDR3 DNA sequence: TGTGCCAGCAGCCCGCGGGACTACCTGAATGAGCAGTTCTTC. It yields the protein CASSPRDYLNEQFF.

The rearrangement links TRBV5-1 to TRBJ2-5; D ambiguous. The J call is uncertain, as TRBJ2-7 better fits the DNA end. Germline V gives CDR1 SGHRS, CDR2 YFSETQ. This CDR3 contains 16 residues. In nucleotides, the CDR3 is TGCGCCAGCAGCCTGCAGAGCCGTTCAAGCTCCTACGAGCAGTACTTC. It codes for CASSLQSRSSSYEQYF.